This TCR beta chain is drawn from a study of cytomegalovirus exposure and HLA in healthy donors. Whole-study findings and limits: One later analysis reportedly identified an Asian-associated ancestry cluster that showed fewer N-insertions than the roughly 700-donor mean. A highly shared variant cluster was judged a likely technical artifact.

On this clone itself: Its matching antigen is unknown.

The CDR3 length is 16 residues. Germline CDR1 is MGHRA and CDR2 is YSYEKL. After removal of 2 bases from V and 7 bases from J, the junction contained 7 bases not matched to a gene. Use of 60 Vbeta and 13 Jbeta primers characterized the PCR. Profiled with immunoSEQ multiplex PCR; TCRdb holds only in-frame clones, not every one. The top ten hold approximately 2.1% of the sample, which has approximately 190,000 clones, 70% to 80% seen once. The genes are TRBV4-1 and TRBJ2-2; 10 nucleotides line up with TRBD2. The material sequenced was PBMCs. The source of this sequence is a woman aged 25-40 years in good health and CMV-seropositive. CDR3 sequence reads: CASSQKPSGSGGELFF. The CDR3 region has the DNA TGCGCCAGCAGCCAAAAGCCTAGCGGGAGTGGCGGGGAGCTGTTTTTT.